This T cell receptor beta chain appears in the sequencing data of a study of blood T cell repertoires in COVID-19. About the study: Samples representing acute and convalescent COVID-19 were sourced from the United States, Italy and Spain. T cells, B-cell-depleted T cells, or PBMCs supplied cDNA or gDNA.

Between the trimmed V and J ends, which lost 8 bases and 7 bases, there was a span of 9 bases. CDR3 length equals 12 residues. Germline CDR1 LNHDA, CDR2 SQIVND (reference sequence). Per the original methods: Scientists estimated how many nucleated cells there were by amplifying reference gene primers. TCRdb's table, derived via immunoSEQ multiplex PCR, lists solely in-frame clones and lacks some. V and J calls and clone size are given by that table; D and trimming were obtained from the DNA. This table has 200,000 or so clones, about 86% appearing once. This clonotype was obtained from a man aged 30-40 years with active or convalescent COVID-19. Sequencing input: peripheral blood. This chain uses TRBV19 with TRBJ1-6; TRBD1 might be the D (5 bases). This CDR3 reads CASGGSNSPLHF. CDR3 sequence (DNA): TGTGCCAGTGGGGGGAGCAATTCACCCCTCCACTTT.